Shown below are 29 T cell receptor beta chains from a single sample sequenced in a study of cytomegalovirus exposure and HLA in healthy donors. Assay: immunoSEQ multiplex PCR; the TCRdb copy retains only in-frame clones and omits some. The table shows about 280,000 clones, with more than 75% occurring only once. What was sequenced was PBMCs. The receptors were gathered from a woman younger than 35 in good health and CMV-seronegative.

The genes are TRBV19 and TRBJ1-4, with 7 bases fitting TRBD1. The CDR3 loop spans 15 amino acids. With V trimmed by 4 bases and J by 8 bases, 10 bases remained unmatched. Germline-derived CDR1 and CDR2 are LNHDA and SQIVND (reference sequence). Here the CDR3 DNA reads TGTGCCAGTAGTAGCGGGGACAGCCAAAGGGAAAAACTGTTTTTT. This sequence encodes CASSSGDSQREKLFF.

This clone was seen a single time. The chain has TRBV5-1 and TRBJ2-3, with a possible D match to TRBD2 (6 bases). V shed 9 bases and J shed 0 bases, with 17 bases lying between them. The CDR3 is 15 amino acids. The germline V gene encodes CDR1 SGHRS and CDR2 YFSETQ. CDR3 protein: CANPAGPASTDTQYF. The CDR3 DNA reads TGCGCCAACCCCGCGGGGCCCGCTAGCACAGATACGCAGTATTTT.

The rearrangement joins TRBV5-6 to TRBJ2-5; TRBD2 is a possible D gene (6 bases). The CDR3 has 17 residues. V shed 4 bases and J shed 7 bases, with 26 bases lying between them. Per germline, CDR1 SGHDT and CDR2 YYEEEE. The DNA of the CDR3 is TGTGCCAGCAGCCTCGGGGGAACTAGCCAAGAAGGGAGGACCCAGTACTTC. Residues: CASSLGGTSQEGRTQYF.

The chain is built from TRBV5-1 and TRBJ2-7; 8 nucleotides line up with TRBD2. The CDR3 totals 15 residues. Germline loops: CDR1 SGHRS, CDR2 YFSETQ. Trimming took 0 bases from V and 6 from J; bases not matched to a gene: 8. The CDR3 sequence is CASSLGSAGEGEQYF. The CDR3 nucleotides read TGCGCCAGCAGCTTGGGGTCAGCGGGAGAGGGCGAGCAGTACTTC.

The chain combines TRBV7-9 with TRBJ1-4; no definite D call. Germline assignment: CDR1 SEHNR and CDR2 FQNEAQ (reference sequence). V lost 6 bases and J lost 6, with 14 bases in between. This CDR3 is 14 amino acids long. The CDR3 sequence is CASRGLSADEKLFF. Here the CDR3 DNA reads TGTGCCAGCAGAGGACTATCTGCGGATGAAAAACTGTTTTTT.

This clone was detected once. The chain is built from TRBV18 and TRBJ2-7; a weak D match, TRBD1 (6 bases). The V gene's germline CDR1 is KGHSH and CDR2 LQKENI. The CDR3 contains 14 residues. V gave up 2 bases and J gave up 2 bases, with 10 bases separating them. The chain's CDR3 is CASSPGTPPYEQYF. The CDR3 nucleotides read TGTGCCAGCTCACCAGGGACACCACCCTACGAGCAGTACTTC. The full variable domain, in which reference TRBV18 and TRBJ2-7 provide the parts outside the CDR3, is NAGVMQNPRHLVRRRGQEARLRCSPMKGHSHVYWYRQLPEEGLKFMVYLQKENIIDESGMPKERFSAEFPKEGPSILRIQQVVRGDSAAYFCASSPGTPPYEQYFGPGTRLTVT.

The chain employs TRBV7-8 and TRBJ2-1; 9 bases are a match to TRBD2. This CDR3 contains 15 residues. Per the germline V gene, CDR1 is SGHVS and CDR2 is FQNEAQ. The J segment lost 4 bases and the V segment lost 1 base, leaving 2 bases of the junction unmatched. The CDR3 sequence: CASSLGAGGYNEQFF. CDR3 in DNA: TGTGCCAGCAGCTTAGGCGCGGGAGGGTACAATGAGCAGTTCTTC.

This chain joins TRBV28 and TRBJ1-2; 9 nucleotides align to TRBD1. Trimming removed 7 bases from V and 5 bases from J; junction bases left unmatched: 11. There are 15 residues in the CDR3. The germline V gene encodes CDR1 MDHEN and CDR2 SYDVKM. The CDR3 here is CASTARTGAPYGYTF. As DNA, the CDR3 is TGTGCCAGCACCGCCAGGACAGGGGCCCCATATGGCTACACCTTC.

Written as DNA, the CDR3 is TGTGCCAGCAGCCACAGGGAGAACACTGAAGCTTTCTTT. Amino acids: CASSHRENTEAFF. The chain couples TRBV6-5 to TRBJ1-1, with D tentatively TRBD1 (6 bases). V lost 6 bases and J lost 1, with 9 bases in between. This CDR3 has 13 amino acids. Germline CDR1 MNHEY, CDR2 SVGAGI.

The chain couples TRBV18 to TRBJ1-1; TRBD1 might be the D (5 bases). In germline, CDR1 is KGHSH, CDR2 LQKENI. The CDR3 has 15 residues. V lost 3 bases to trimming and J lost 1 base, with 12 bases between them. The DNA for the CDR3 is TGTGCCAGCTCACCCTGGGGGGTAAAGAACACTGAAGCTTTCTTT. Translated, it gives CASSPWGVKNTEAFF.

Only a few counts were recorded for this clone. V is TRBV11-1 and J is TRBJ2-2; D possibly corresponds to TRBD1 (5 bases). There are 15 residues in the CDR3. Looked up from germline, CDR1 is SGHAT and CDR2 is FQDESV (reference sequence). V was trimmed by 3 bases and J by 6 bases, leaving 14 bases between them. This CDR3 is CASSFSQGGSGELFF. The CDR3 DNA sequence: TGTGCCAGCAGCTTTTCCCAGGGCGGATCCGGGGAGCTGTTTTTT.

V usage is TRBV14 and J usage is TRBJ2-7; no reliable D call. This CDR3 comprises 17 residues. Trimming removed 1 base at V and 0 bases at J, with 16 bases between. Germline lookup yields CDR1 SGHDN and CDR2 FVKESK. The CDR3 reads CASSQVPYEKFSYEQYF. CDR3 bases: TGTGCCAGCAGCCAAGTTCCCTATGAGAAGTTCTCCTACGAGCAGTACTTC.

In regard to this clone: Other DNA sequences in the same sample also yield this CDR3. V gene TRBV5-4 combines with J gene TRBJ2-3, with no clear D. CDR1 and CDR2 from the germline V gene are SGHNT and YYREEE (reference sequence). V dropped 3 bases and J dropped 3 bases, with 5 bases sitting between them. This CDR3 comprises 12 residues. CDR3 sequence (DNA): TGTGCCAGCAGCTCGTCTACAGATACGCAGTATTTT. It is translated as CASSSSTDTQYF.

The rearrangement joins TRBV27 to TRBJ1-1; D might be TRBD1 (6 bases). With 9 bases removed from V and 1 base from J, the gap between germline ends came to 9 bases. Germline CDR1 MNHEY, CDR2 SMNVEV (reference sequence). The CDR3 extends over 12 amino acids. CDR3 DNA sequence: TGTGCCAGTCAGGGGAGGAACACTGAAGCTTTCTTT. Amino acid sequence: CASQGRNTEAFF.

This clone showed up just once. The chain recombines TRBV7-6 with TRBJ2-1; 10 nucleotides agree with TRBD2. The germline V gene encodes CDR1 SGHVS and CDR2 FNYEAQ. With V trimmed by 2 bases and J by 4 bases, 5 bases remained unmatched. The CDR3 is 16 amino acids. As DNA, the CDR3 is TGTGCCAGCAGCTTAACGACTAGCGGGTTATACAATGAGCAGTTCTTC. Its protein product is CASSLTTSGLYNEQFF.

The chain recombines TRBV5-1 with TRBJ2-3, with 9 nucleotides matching TRBD2. With V trimmed by 1 base and J by 3 bases, 3 bases remained unmatched. Germline lookup yields CDR1 SGHRS and CDR2 YFSETQ. CDR3 size: 15 residues. CDR3 loop: CASSLYSGRTDTQYF. CDR3 bases: TGCGCCAGCAGCTTGTATAGCGGGAGAACAGATACGCAGTATTTT.

The chain employs TRBV29-1 and TRBJ2-5, with 7 bases lining up with TRBD1. CDR1 SQVTM and CDR2 ANQGSEA come from the germline V gene. V was clipped by 7 bases and J by 3 bases; unmatched bases: 2. The CDR3 extends over 11 amino acids. The CDR3 sequence is CSGGTEETQYF. As DNA, the CDR3 is TGCAGCGGGGGGACAGAAGAGACCCAGTACTTC.

The chain employs TRBV4-3 and TRBJ1-1, with a weak D call TRBD1 (5 bases). The V and J ends lost 5 bases and 4 bases respectively, with 14 bases between them. This CDR3 has 14 amino acids. Germline V gene lookup returns CDR1 LGHNA and CDR2 YSLEER. CDR3 sequence (DNA): TGCGCCAGCAGCTCCAACGGGGGGTCCACTGAAGCTTTCTTT. Its protein product is CASSSNGGSTEAFF.

V is TRBV5-1 and J is TRBJ2-7, with D perhaps matching TRBD2 (5 bases). V was cut by 1 base and J by 5 bases, with 7 bases left in between. The germline CDR1 and CDR2 sequences are SGHRS and YFSETQ. The length of the CDR3 is 12 residues. This CDR3 reads CASSLSGDEQYF. The CDR3 coding sequence is TGCGCCAGCAGCTTGTCCGGGGACGAGCAGTACTTC.

This chain links TRBV11-3 with TRBJ2-2; 8 positions match TRBD1. V gave up 3 bases and J gave up 6 bases; unmatched junction bases: 15. Germline V lookup: CDR1 SGHNT, CDR2 YENEEA. The CDR3 contains 18 residues. The CDR3 bases are TGTGCCAGCAGCTTCGGGGACAGGTTTCTTGCCGGTTCCGGGGAGCTGTTTTTT. Translation gives CASSFGDRFLAGSGELFF.

In this sample, this clone turned up once. The chain recombines TRBV29-1 with TRBJ2-1; D gene unclear. The CDR3 length is 10 residues. From germline, CDR1 is SQVTM and CDR2 ANQGSEA. The CDR3 coding sequence is TGCTCAACAGCCAACAATGAGCAGTTCTTC. It codes for CSTANNEQFF.

This clone turned up a few times. The chain recombines TRBV29-1 with TRBJ2-5; D gene unclear. The CDR3 spans 11 residues. Germline V lookup: CDR1 SQVTM, CDR2 ANQGSEA. The V and J ends lost 5 bases and 5 bases respectively, with 9 bases between them. This CDR3 is CSVTPTETQYF. The DNA for the CDR3 is TGCAGCGTTACCCCGACTGAGACCCAGTACTTC.

The rearrangement uses TRBV4-2 and TRBJ2-2; D perhaps matches TRBD2 (5 bases). CDR3 size: 15 residues. Germline CDR1 reads LGHNA; CDR2 reads YNFKEQ. Trimming cost V 0 bases and J 4 bases, with 9 bases left between them. The chain's CDR3 is CASSQETRGTGELFF. CDR3 DNA: TGTGCCAGCAGCCAAGAGACCCGGGGCACCGGGGAGCTGTTTTTT.

V gene TRBV6-4 combines with J gene TRBJ1-4, with TRBD1 matching 7 bases. Germline V gene sequence: CDR1 MRHNA, CDR2 SNTAGT. The CDR3 runs to 15 residues. V dropped 5 bases and J dropped 8; count of bases not matched to a gene: 11. DNA of the CDR3: TGTGCCAGCAGTCCGCGCCCCGGGACAGCAGAAAAACTGTTTTTT. Protein: CASSPRPGTAEKLFF.

V is TRBV18 and J is TRBJ2-7, with 7 bases fitting TRBD1. The germline V gene encodes CDR1 KGHSH and CDR2 LQKENI. The CDR3 spans 15 residues. The trim removed 4 bases at V and 3 bases at J, leaving 9 bases unmatched. This CDR3 reads CASSLGQAPIYEQYF. The DNA of the CDR3 is TGTGCCAGCTCACTAGGACAGGCCCCAATCTACGAGCAGTACTTC.

This clone turned up a few times. The chain is built from TRBV28 and TRBJ2-7, with D perhaps matching TRBD2 (5 bases). This CDR3 has 12 amino acids. V was clipped by 7 bases and J by 2 bases, with 9 bases between them. Germline V gene sequence: CDR1 MDHEN, CDR2 SYDVKM. The CDR3 DNA reads as TGTGCCAGCACGGGATTGGCCTACGAGCAGTACTTC. It yields the protein CASTGLAYEQYF.

The chain links TRBV13 to TRBJ2-7; TRBD2 agrees at 7 bases. J was trimmed by 4 bases and V by 3 bases; bases with no gene match: 9. This CDR3 spans 15 amino acids. Germline-derived CDR1 and CDR2 are PRHDT and FYEKMQ (reference sequence). The CDR3 coding sequence is TGTGCCAGCAGCTTGTTTGGGACTACAACTTACGAGCAGTACTTC. The encoded protein is CASSLFGTTTYEQYF.

J is TRBJ2-7 and V is TRBV19, with TRBD2 matching over 7 bases. CDR1 and CDR2 from the germline V gene are LNHDA and SQIVND (reference sequence). V was pared by 5 bases and J by 0 bases, with 4 bases of the junction left unmatched. The CDR3 spans 14 residues. The CDR3 loop is CASSPGGGSYEQYF. As DNA, the CDR3 is TGTGCCAGTAGTCCCGGCGGGGGCTCCTACGAGCAGTACTTC.

This chain connects TRBV28 to TRBJ2-7, with 9 bases that match TRBD1. Losses at the gene ends were 6 bases for V and 2 bases for J; bases not matched to a gene: 5. The germline gives CDR1 MDHEN, CDR2 SYDVKM. The length of the CDR3 is 14 residues. Written as DNA, the CDR3 is TGTGCCAGCAGCCCTACAGGGGGCCCCTACGAGCAGTACTTC. Its translation is CASSPTGGPYEQYF.